Presented here are 2 T cell receptor beta chains from one specimen sequenced in a study of tumor-infiltrating lymphocytes in primary liver carcinoma. Co-extracting RNA and DNA was done with about 20-34 mg of unsorted bulk tissue as input. The investigators made TCR beta cDNA from around 530 ng total RNA, using a constant-region primer. Nested multiplex PCR, run for three rounds with slightly modified ARM-PCR, yielded TCR beta libraries. A C-beta reverse primer was combined with TRBV1-TRBV30 forward primers in the first two PCR rounds, and each round had 10 cycles. TCRdb called the multiplex PCR reads again in MiXCR, with one record for every CDR3 protein. The top ten hold roughly an eighth of the sample, which has more than 90,000 distinct CDR3 sequences, about two thirds seen once. The specimen was liver tumor tissue from sampling region 2. Subset described: tumor region T2, inferior pole. The receptors stem from an older woman with primary liver carcinoma and hepatitis B virus infection.

This clonotype was observed many times. The chain joins TRBV30 to TRBJ2-3; D is possibly TRBD1 (5 bases). From germline, CDR1 is GTSNPN and CDR2 SVGIG (reference sequence). With 5 bases removed from V and 2 bases from J, the gap between germline ends came to 11 bases. The CDR3 is made up of 13 amino acids. The DNA of the CDR3 is TGTGCCTGGGACCGACAGTTCACAGATACGCAGTATTTT. Translated, it gives CAWDRQFTDTQYF.

This clonotype was seen only a few times. Possible read error: a much larger clone is one base away. V usage is TRBV29-1 and J usage is TRBJ2-7; D gene uncertain. CDR1 and CDR2 from the germline V gene are SQVTM and ANQGSEA. The ends were cut back, 3 bases at V and 7 bases at J, with 13 bases in the middle. The CDR3 extends over 12 amino acids. The CDR3 region is CSVEGPVVEQYF. DNA of the CDR3: TGCAGCGTTGAGGGCCCAGTGGTGGAGCAGTACTTC.